The rows below give T cell receptor beta chains drawn from one sample of a study of shared clonotypes between healthy human individuals. TCRdb keeps only in-frame clones here, not all; method: immunoSEQ multiplex PCR. The sample has about a million clones; 77% are singletons. Material for sequencing was memory CD4+ T cells from PBMCs. The source is a man in his late teens or twenties in good health. Some clones in this sample may be carry-over from other donors' samples. Both conserved end residues are part of each CDR3. The order of the fields is V gene, D gene, clone size, J gene, CDR3 DNA, CDR3 protein. The D gene is left open where the match is weak. Not every row has a clone size; where given, it reads once, few, many or a size class.

>TRBV4-3|-|-|TRBJ2-4
TGCGCCAGCAGCCAAGATACCCAAACGGACATTCAGTACTTC
CASSQDTQTDIQYF
>TRBV27|-|-|TRBJ2-3
TGTGCCAGCATCCACCGGCCCGGGAACACAGATACGCAGTATTTT
CASIHRPGNTDTQYF
>TRBV28|-|-|TRBJ1-5
TGTGCCAGCAGTTTAAGTGGGGGTTGGAGCAATCAGCCCCAGCATTTT
CASSLSGGWSNQPQHF
>TRBV27|-|few|TRBJ2-7
TGTGCCAGCAGTTTATCGTACCAGGGGCACGAGCAGTACTTC
CASSLSYQGHEQYF
>TRBV27|-|-|TRBJ2-5
TGTGCCAGCAAGGACCCCACTAAACCCCAAGAGACCCAGTACTTC
CASKDPTKPQETQYF
>TRBV7-9|TRBD1|-|TRBJ2-3
TGTGCCAGCAGCCCGTTCGATAGGAGGCGGCCAGGGGGGCAGTATTTT
CASSPFDRRRPGGQYF
>TRBV27|-|-|TRBJ1-2
TGTGCCAGCAGTCTACAGCCAAACTATGGCTACACCTTC
CASSLQPNYGYTF
>TRBV28|-|-|TRBJ2-1
TGTGCCAGCAGTTTTCCGGGGACTCTCAAGTTCTTC
CASSFPGTLKFF
>TRBV11-2|-|-|TRBJ2-2
TGTGCCAGCAGCTTAGGGGTCTCCAGGAACACCGGGGAGCTGTTTTTT
CASSLGVSRNTGELFF
>TRBV5-4|-|-|TRBJ1-5
TGTGCCAGCAGCCAGGGCGGTTCCCCAAATCAGCCCCAGCATTTT
CASSQGGSPNQPQHF
>TRBV7-6|TRBD2|-|TRBJ2-2
TGTGCCAGCAGCTCCTCTTTAGTTAGCGGGACAAAAGGGAGCACCGGGGAGCTGTTTTTT
CASSSSLVSGTKGSTGELFF
>TRBV27|-|-|TRBJ1-1
TGTGCCAGCAGTTTCCGAAGGACAGCCGGGGGTCCGGCTTTCTTT
CASSFRRTAGGPAFF
>TRBV7-2|-|few|TRBJ2-7
TGTGCCAGCAGCTTGCCCCGGACGGGAGACGAGCAGTACTTC
CASSLPRTGDEQYF
>TRBV18|-|once|TRBJ2-5
TGTGCCAGCTCACCGCGACAGCAAGAGACCCAGTACTTC
CASSPRQQETQYF
>TRBV7-9|-|-|TRBJ2-7
TGTGCCAGCAGCTTATCGGGGCCCTACGAGCAGTACTTC
CASSLSGPYEQYF
>TRBV28|-|-|TRBJ2-7
TGTGCCAGCAGTTTGAGGGGCTACGAGCAGTACTTC
CASSLRGYEQYF
>TRBV7-3|-|few|TRBJ2-1
TGTGCCAGCAGCTTAACGTTGGGGGGCTCCTACAATGAGCAGTTCTTC
CASSLTLGGSYNEQFF
>TRBV30|-|-|TRBJ2-1
TGTGCCTGGACTAGGGTGTACAATGAGCAGTTCTTC
CAWTRVYNEQFF
>TRBV29-1|-|-|TRBJ2-1
TGCAGCGTTGACGCCGTAATTAATGAGCAGTTCTTC
CSVDAVINEQFF
>TRBV5-4|TRBD1|-|TRBJ1-1
TGTGCCAGCAGCTCCCGGACAGGGAACACGTTGGGAGCTTTCTTT
CASSSRTGNTLGAFF
>TRBV6-5|-|-|TRBJ1-1
TGTGCCAGCAGTACTCCCGGTAGGTTGAACACTGAAGCTTTCTTT
CASSTPGRLNTEAFF
>TRBV7-3|TRBD1|-|TRBJ2-3
TGTGCCAGCAGCCGGGGACAGGGCACAGATACGCAGTATTTT
CASSRGQGTDTQYF
>TRBV19|-|-|TRBJ1-3
TGTGCCAGTAGCCCCCGTGGCCCTAGCTCTGGAAACACCATATATTTT
CASSPRGPSSGNTIYF
>TRBV10-3|-|-|TRBJ2-7
TGTGCCATCAGTGAGTATACGGGAGACTACGAGCAGTACTTC
CAISEYTGDYEQYF
>TRBV7-7|TRBD2|few|TRBJ2-3
TGTGCCAGCAGCTTATGGCTAGCGGGTCCCACTAGCACAGATACGCAGTATTTT
CASSLWLAGPTSTDTQYF
>TRBV27|TRBD2|-|TRBJ2-7
TGTGCCAGCAGCTTGAGCGGGAGGGCTAACGAGCAGTACTTC
CASSLSGRANEQYF
>TRBV7-2|-|-|TRBJ2-7
TGTGCCAGCAGCTTCAGGGCCAGGGACGAGCAGTACTTC
CASSFRARDEQYF
>TRBV2|TRBD1|-|TRBJ2-7
TGTGCCTGCCATCGACAGGGTGGTGACGAGCAGTACTTC
CACHRQGGDEQYF
>TRBV28|-|-|TRBJ1-2
TGTGCCAGCAGTGAGTCGCCATCTTCCTATGGCTACACCTTC
CASSESPSSYGYTF
>TRBV5-1|-|-|TRBJ2-2
TGCGCCAGCAGCGGCCTGGTGGTAGGGCACACCGGGGAGCTGTTTTTT
CASSGLVVGHTGELFF
>TRBV28|TRBD1|-|TRBJ1-3
TGTGCCAGCAGCCTCCACTCTGGACAGGGTGGAAACACCATATATTTT
CASSLHSGQGGNTIYF
>TRBV2|-|-|TRBJ2-5
TGTGCCAGCAGTTACAGGGGGGGGCAAGAGACCCAGTACTTC
CASSYRGGQETQYF
>TRBV19|-|-|TRBJ1-4
TGTGCCAGTAGTCTTCAACTGGAGGAAAAACTGTTTTTT
CASSLQLEEKLFF
>TRBV27|TRBD1|-|TRBJ1-2
TGTGCCAGCAGGATGACAGGGTTGGGCTATGGCTACACCTTC
CASRMTGLGYGYTF
>TRBV19|-|-|TRBJ1-2
TGTGCCAGTAGTAAAGTGGAGCGGCACTATGGCTACACCTTC
CASSKVERHYGYTF
>TRBV4-3|-|few|TRBJ1-3
TGCGCCAGCAGCCAACTCGGTGGAAGCCACACCATATATTTT
CASSQLGGSHTIYF
>TRBV28|-|once|TRBJ1-1
TGTGCCAGCAGTTCCCGTGGCCTTAGCACAGCTTTCTTT
CASSSRGLSTAFF
>TRBV29-1|-|few|TRBJ1-2
TGCAGCGGGCTAGGGAGGGGTAAGGACTATGGCTACACCTTC
CSGLGRGKDYGYTF
>TRBV15|TRBD1|once|TRBJ2-7
TGTGCCACCAGCAAAGGGGACAGCTACGAGCAGTACTTC
CATSKGDSYEQYF
>TRBV15|TRBD1|-|TRBJ1-5
TGTGCCACCAGCGGCGACAGGGGACAGCCCCAGCATTTT
CATSGDRGQPQHF
>TRBV9|-|-|TRBJ1-2
TGTGCCAGCAGCTCAGAATATGCTAACTATGGCTACACCTTC
CASSSEYANYGYTF
>TRBV4-2|TRBD2|-|TRBJ2-1
TGTGCCAGCAGCCAGAGCCTAGCGGGAGGCGATGAGCAGTTCTTC
CASSQSLAGGDEQFF
>TRBV5-1|TRBD1|-|TRBJ1-1
TGCGCCAGCAGCAAAAACACAGGGGTAGGTGCTTTCTTT
CASSKNTGVGAFF
>TRBV7-2|-|-|TRBJ2-5
TGTGCCAGCACCCTTGGGACGCAAGAGACCCAGTACTTC
CASTLGTQETQYF
>TRBV7-3|TRBD2|-|TRBJ2-2
TGTGCCAGCAGCACGAGTGATCCGGGACTAGCGGGAGTTGCCGGGGAGCTGTTTTTT
CASSTSDPGLAGVAGELFF
>TRBV28|-|-|TRBJ1-4
TGTGCCAGCAGCCCCCCGGGGCTCTATAATGAAAAACTGTTTTTT
CASSPPGLYNEKLFF
>TRBV28|-|-|TRBJ1-5
TGTGCCAGCAGTTTCCCCGGGAATAGCAATCAGCCCCAGCATTTT
CASSFPGNSNQPQHF
>TRBV7-2|TRBD1|-|TRBJ1-2
TGTGCCAGCAGTTATGACAGGGGGTATGGCTACACCTTC
CASSYDRGYGYTF
>TRBV6-5|TRBD1|-|TRBJ1-2
TGTGCCAGCAGTGTCACAGGACAGGAGGTTGGCTACACCTTC
CASSVTGQEVGYTF
>TRBV12-5|-|-|TRBJ2-3
TGTGCTAGTGGTTTGGAATTCAGCACAGATACGCAGTATTTT
CASGLEFSTDTQYF